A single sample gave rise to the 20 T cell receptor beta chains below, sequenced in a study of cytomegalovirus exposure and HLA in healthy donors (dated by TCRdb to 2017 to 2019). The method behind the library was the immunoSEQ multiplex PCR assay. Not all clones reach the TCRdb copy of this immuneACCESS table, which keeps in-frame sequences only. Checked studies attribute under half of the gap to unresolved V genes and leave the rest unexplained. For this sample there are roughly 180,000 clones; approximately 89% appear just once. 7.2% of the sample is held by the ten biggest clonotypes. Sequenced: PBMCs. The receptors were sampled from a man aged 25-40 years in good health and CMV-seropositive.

The CDR3 bases are TGCGCCAGCAGCCAAGGGACAGGATCAATCTCCTACGAGCAGTACTTC. It yields the protein CASSQGTGSISYEQYF. This sequence joins TRBV4-3 and TRBJ2-7; 7 bases line up with TRBD1. Germline CDR1 LGHNA, CDR2 YSLEER. The CDR3 contains 16 residues. The ends lost 1 base at V and 0 bases at J; junction bases unmatched: 6.

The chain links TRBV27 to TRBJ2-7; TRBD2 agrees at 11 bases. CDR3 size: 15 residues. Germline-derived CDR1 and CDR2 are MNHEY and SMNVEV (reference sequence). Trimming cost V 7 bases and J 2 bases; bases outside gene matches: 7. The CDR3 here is CASTRGTSGPYEQYF. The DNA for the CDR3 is TGTGCCAGCACCCGCGGGACTAGCGGACCCTACGAGCAGTACTTC.

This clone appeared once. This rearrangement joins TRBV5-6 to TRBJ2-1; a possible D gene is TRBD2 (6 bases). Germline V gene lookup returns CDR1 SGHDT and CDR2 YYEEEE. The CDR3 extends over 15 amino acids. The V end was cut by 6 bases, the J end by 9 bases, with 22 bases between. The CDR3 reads CASTSTPGGRREQFF. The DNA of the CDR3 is TGTGCCAGCACTAGCACCCCAGGAGGGCGACGTGAGCAGTTCTTC.

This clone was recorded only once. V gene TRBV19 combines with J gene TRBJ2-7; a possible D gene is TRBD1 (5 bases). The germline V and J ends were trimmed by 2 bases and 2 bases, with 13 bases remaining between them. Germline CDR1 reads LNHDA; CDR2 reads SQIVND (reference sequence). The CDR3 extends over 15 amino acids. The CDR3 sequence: CASSIPLAGTYEQYF. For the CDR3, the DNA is TGTGCCAGTAGTATACCCTTGGCAGGGACCTACGAGCAGTACTTC. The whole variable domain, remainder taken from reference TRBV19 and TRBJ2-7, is DGGITQSPKYLFRKEGQNVTLSCEQNLNHDAMYWYRQDPGQGLRLIYYSQIVNDFQKGDIAEGYSVSREKKESFPLTVTSAQKNPTAFYLCASSIPLAGTYEQYFGPGTRLTVT.

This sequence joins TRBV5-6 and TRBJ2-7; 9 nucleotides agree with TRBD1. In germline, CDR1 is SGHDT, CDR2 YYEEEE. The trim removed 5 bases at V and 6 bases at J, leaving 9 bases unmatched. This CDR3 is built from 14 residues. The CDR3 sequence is CASSPGTGMTEQYF. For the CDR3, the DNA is TGTGCCAGCAGTCCGGGGACAGGGATGACCGAGCAGTACTTC.

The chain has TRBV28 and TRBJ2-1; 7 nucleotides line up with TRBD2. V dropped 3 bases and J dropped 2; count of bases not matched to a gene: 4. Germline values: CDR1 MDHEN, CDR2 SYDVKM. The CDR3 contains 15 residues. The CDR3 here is CASSLAGEAYNEQFF. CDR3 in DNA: TGTGCCAGCAGTTTGGCGGGAGAGGCCTACAATGAGCAGTTCTTC.

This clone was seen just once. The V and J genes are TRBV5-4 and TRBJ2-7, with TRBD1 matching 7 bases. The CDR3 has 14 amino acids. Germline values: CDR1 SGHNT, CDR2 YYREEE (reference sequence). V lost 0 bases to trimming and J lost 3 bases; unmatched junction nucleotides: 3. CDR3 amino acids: CASSLGDRVYEQYF. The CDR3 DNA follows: TGTGCCAGCAGCTTGGGAGACAGGGTCTACGAGCAGTACTTC.

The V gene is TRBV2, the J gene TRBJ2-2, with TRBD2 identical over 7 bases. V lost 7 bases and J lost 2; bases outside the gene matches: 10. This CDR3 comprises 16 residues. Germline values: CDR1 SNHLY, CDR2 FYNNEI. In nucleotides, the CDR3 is TGTGCCAGCACCGGCGGGAGAGCGGGCAACACCGGGGAGCTGTTTTTT. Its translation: CASTGGRAGNTGELFF.

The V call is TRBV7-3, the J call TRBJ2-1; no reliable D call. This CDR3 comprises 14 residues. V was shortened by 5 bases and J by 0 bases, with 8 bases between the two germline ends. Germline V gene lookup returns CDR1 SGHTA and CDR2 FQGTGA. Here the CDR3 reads CASSPGPSYNEQFF. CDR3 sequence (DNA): TGTGCCAGCAGCCCCGGACCCTCCTACAATGAGCAGTTCTTC.

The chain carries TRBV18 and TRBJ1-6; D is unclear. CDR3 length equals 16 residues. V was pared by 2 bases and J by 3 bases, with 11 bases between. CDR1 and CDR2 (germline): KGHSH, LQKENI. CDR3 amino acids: CASSPYEQFYNSPLHF. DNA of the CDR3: TGTGCCAGCTCACCATACGAACAGTTCTATAATTCACCCCTCCACTTT. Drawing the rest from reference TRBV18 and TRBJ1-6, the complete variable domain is NAGVMQNPRHLVRRRGQEARLRCSPMKGHSHVYWYRQLPEEGLKFMVYLQKENIIDESGMPKERFSAEFPKEGPSILRIQQVVRGDSAAYFCASSPYEQFYNSPLHFGNGTRLTVT.

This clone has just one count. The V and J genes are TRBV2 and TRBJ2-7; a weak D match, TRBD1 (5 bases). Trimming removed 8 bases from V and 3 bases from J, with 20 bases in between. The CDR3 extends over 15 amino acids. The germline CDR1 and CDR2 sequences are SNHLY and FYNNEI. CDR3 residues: CASSSLGELHYEQYF. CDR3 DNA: TGTGCCAGCTCATCTTTAGGGGAACTACACTACGAGCAGTACTTC.

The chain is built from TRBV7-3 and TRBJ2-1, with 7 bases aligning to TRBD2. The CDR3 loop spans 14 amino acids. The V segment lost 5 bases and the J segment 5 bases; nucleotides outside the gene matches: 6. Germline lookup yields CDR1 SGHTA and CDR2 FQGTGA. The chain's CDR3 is CASSEGLADNEQFF. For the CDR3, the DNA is TGTGCCAGCAGCGAGGGGCTAGCGGACAATGAGCAGTTCTTC. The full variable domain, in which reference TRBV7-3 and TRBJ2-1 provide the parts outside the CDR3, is GAGVSQTPSNKVTEKGKYVELRCDPISGHTALYWYRQSLGQGPEFLIYFQGTGAADDSGLPNDRFFAVRPEGSVSTLKIQRTERGDSAVYLCASSEGLADNEQFFGPGTRLTVL.

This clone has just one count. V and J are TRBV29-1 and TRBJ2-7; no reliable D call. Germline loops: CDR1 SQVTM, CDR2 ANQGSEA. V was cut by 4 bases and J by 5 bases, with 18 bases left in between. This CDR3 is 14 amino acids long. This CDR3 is CSVAETGLDHEQYF. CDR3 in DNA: TGCAGCGTTGCAGAAACCGGGCTGGACCACGAGCAGTACTTC.

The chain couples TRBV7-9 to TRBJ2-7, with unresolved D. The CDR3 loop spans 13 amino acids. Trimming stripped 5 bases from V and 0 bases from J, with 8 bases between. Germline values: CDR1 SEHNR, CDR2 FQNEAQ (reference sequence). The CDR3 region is CASSPVVSYEQYF. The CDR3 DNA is TGTGCCAGCAGCCCAGTAGTCTCCTACGAGCAGTACTTC.

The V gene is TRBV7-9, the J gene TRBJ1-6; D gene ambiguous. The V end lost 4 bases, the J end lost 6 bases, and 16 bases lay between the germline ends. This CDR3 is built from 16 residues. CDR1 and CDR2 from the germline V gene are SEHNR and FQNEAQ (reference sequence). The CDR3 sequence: CASSSRVYARNSPLHF. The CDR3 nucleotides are TGTGCCAGCAGCTCGCGGGTTTATGCTCGTAATTCACCCCTCCACTTT.

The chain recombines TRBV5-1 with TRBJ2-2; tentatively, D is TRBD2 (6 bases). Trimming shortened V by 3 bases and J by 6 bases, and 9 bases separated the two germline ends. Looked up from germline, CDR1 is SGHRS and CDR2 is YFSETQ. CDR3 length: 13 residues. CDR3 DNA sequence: TGCGCCAGCAGCTGGAGGGGTTCCGGGGAGCTGTTTTTT. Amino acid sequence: CASSWRGSGELFF.

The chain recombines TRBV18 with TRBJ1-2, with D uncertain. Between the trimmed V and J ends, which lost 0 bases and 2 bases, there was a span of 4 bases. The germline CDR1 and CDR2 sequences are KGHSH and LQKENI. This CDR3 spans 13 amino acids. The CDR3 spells CASSPPGNYGYTF. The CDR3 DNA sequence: TGTGCCAGCTCACCACCGGGAAACTATGGCTACACCTTC.

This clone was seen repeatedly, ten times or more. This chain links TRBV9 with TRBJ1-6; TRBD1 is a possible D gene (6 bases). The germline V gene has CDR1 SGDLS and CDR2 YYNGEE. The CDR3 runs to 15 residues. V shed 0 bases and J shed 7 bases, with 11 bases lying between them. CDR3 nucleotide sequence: TGTGCCAGCAGCGTAGAGGGGGGTAACAATTCACCCCTCCACTTT. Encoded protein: CASSVEGGNNSPLHF.

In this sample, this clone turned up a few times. Here the CDR3 DNA reads TGTGCCAGCAGTCTCCGGATTAGCGGGATGTCAGATACGCAGTATTTT. Translation: CASSLRISGMSDTQYF. V gene TRBV27 combines with J gene TRBJ2-3, with 8 bases identical to TRBD2. V was clipped by 5 bases and J by 4 bases; unmatched bases: 11. The CDR3 is made up of 16 amino acids. Germline V gene sequence: CDR1 MNHEY, CDR2 SMNVEV (reference sequence).

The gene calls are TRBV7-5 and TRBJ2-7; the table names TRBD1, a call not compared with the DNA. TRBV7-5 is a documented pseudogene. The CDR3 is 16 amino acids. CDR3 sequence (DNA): TGTGCCAGAAGCTTGACCAGGGGGCAAGGATCCTACGAGCAGTACTTC. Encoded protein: CARSLTRGQGSYEQYF.